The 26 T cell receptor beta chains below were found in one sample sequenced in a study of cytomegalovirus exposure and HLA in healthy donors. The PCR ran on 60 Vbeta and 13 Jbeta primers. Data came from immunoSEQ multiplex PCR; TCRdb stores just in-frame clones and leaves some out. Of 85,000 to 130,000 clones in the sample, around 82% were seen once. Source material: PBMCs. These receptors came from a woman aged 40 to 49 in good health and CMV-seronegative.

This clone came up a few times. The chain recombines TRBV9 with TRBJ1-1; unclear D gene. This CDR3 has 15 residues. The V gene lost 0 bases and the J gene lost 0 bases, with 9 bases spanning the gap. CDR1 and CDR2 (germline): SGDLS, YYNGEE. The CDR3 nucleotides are TGTGCCAGCAGCGTAGGCAGTCAGGTGAACACTGAAGCTTTCTTT. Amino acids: CASSVGSQVNTEAFF.

Here the CDR3 DNA reads TGTGCCAGCAGTCTCTACGGGGGGGTGGGCTATGGCTACACCTTC. Amino acid sequence: CASSLYGGVGYGYTF. V is TRBV28 and J is TRBJ1-2; maybe TRBD1 (5 bases). The germline CDR1 and CDR2 sequences are MDHEN and SYDVKM. V lost 5 bases, J lost 4 bases, and 17 bases lay in between. The length of the CDR3 is 15 residues.

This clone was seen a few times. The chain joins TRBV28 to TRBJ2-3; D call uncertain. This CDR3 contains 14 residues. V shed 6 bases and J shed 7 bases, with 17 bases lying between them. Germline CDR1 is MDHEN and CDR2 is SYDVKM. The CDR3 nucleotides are TGTGCCAGCAGACGGCCTAGAGGAGTCTATACGCAGTATTTT. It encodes CASRRPRGVYTQYF.

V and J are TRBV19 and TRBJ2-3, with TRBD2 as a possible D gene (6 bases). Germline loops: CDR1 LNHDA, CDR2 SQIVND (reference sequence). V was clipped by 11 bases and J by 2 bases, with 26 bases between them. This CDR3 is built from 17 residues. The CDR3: CACGEWTDYYPTDTQYF. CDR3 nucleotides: TGTGCCTGCGGCGAATGGACGGACTACTACCCCACAGATACGCAGTATTTT.

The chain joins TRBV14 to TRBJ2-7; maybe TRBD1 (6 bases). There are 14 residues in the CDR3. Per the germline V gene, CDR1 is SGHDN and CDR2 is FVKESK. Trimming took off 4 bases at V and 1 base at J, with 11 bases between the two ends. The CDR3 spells CASSPHQGSYEQYF. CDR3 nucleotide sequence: TGTGCCAGCAGCCCGCATCAGGGGTCCTACGAGCAGTACTTC.

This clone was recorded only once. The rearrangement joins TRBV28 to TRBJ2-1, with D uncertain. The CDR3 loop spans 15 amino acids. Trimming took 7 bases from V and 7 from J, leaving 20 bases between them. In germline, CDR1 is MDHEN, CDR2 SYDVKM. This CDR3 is CASTTFPRVRNEQFF. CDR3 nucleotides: TGTGCCAGCACCACCTTTCCTAGAGTAAGAAATGAGCAGTTCTTC.

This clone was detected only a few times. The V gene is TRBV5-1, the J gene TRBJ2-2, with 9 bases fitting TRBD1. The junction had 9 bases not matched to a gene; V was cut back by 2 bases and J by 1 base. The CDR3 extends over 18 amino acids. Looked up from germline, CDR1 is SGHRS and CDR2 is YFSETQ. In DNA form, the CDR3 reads TGCGCCAGCAGCTTTTTCGTACAGGGACAGGGGAACACCGGGGAGCTGTTTTTT. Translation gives CASSFFVQGQGNTGELFF.

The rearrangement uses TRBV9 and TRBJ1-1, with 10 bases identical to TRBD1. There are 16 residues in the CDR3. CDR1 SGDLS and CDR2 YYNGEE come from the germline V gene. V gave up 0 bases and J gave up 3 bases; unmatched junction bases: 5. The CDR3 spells CASSVGDRGGYTEAFF. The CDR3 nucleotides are TGTGCCAGCAGCGTAGGGGACAGGGGAGGGTACACTGAAGCTTTCTTT.

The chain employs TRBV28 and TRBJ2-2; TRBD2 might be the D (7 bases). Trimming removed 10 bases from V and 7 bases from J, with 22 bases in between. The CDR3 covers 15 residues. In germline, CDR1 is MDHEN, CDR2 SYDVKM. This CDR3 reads CAISEGGAGGGELFF. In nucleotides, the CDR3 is TGTGCCATTTCCGAGGGGGGGGCCGGTGGCGGGGAGCTGTTTTTT.

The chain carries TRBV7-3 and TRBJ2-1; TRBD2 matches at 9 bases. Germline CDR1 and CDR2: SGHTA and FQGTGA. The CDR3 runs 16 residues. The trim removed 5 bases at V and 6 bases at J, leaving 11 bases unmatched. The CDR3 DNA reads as TGTGCCAGCAGCCCCCCTTGGCGGGAGGGTAGCAATGAGCAGTTCTTC. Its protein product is CASSPPWREGSNEQFF.

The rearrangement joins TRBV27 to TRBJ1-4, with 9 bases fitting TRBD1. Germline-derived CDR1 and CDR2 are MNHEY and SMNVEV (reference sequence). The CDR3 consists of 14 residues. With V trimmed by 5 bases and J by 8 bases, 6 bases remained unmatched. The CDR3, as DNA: TGTGCCAGCAGTCTGACAGGGGGGGCAGAAAAACTGTTTTTT. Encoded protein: CASSLTGGAEKLFF.

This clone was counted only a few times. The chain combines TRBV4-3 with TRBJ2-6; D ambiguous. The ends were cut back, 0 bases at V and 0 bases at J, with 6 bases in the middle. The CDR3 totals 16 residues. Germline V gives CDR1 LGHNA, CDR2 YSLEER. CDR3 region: CASSQDSSSGANVLTF. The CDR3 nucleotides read TGCGCCAGCAGCCAAGATTCGAGCTCTGGGGCCAACGTCCTGACTTTC.

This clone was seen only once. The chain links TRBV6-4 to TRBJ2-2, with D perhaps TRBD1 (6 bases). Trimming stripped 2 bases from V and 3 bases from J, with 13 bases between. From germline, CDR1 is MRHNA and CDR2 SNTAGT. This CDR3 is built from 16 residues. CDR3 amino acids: CASSDTGKGDTGELFF. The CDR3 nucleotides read TGTGCCAGCAGTGACACGGGGAAGGGGGACACCGGGGAGCTGTTTTTT.

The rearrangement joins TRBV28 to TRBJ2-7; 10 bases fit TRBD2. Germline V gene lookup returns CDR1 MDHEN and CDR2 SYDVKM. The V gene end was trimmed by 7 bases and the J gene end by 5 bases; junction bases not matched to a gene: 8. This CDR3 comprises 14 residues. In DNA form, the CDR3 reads TGTGCCAGCACCTCAGCGGGGGGGGTCGACGAGCAGTACTTC. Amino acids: CASTSAGGVDEQYF.

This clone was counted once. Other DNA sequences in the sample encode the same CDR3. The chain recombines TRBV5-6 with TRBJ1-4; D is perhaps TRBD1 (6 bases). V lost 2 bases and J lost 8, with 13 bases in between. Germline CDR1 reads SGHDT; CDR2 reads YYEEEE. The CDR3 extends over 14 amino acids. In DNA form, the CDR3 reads TGTGCCAGCAGCTTCGGGCAGGGGTCAGAAAAACTGTTTTTT. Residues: CASSFGQGSEKLFF.

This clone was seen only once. CDR3 region: CASSPSGRIETQYF. In DNA, the CDR3 is TGTGCCAGCAGCCCTAGCGGGAGGATTGAGACCCAGTACTTC. The chain couples TRBV9 to TRBJ2-5, with TRBD2 matching 11 bases. Trimming at V came to 4 bases and at J to 5 bases, leaving 4 bases not matched to a gene. CDR3 size: 14 residues. Germline V lookup: CDR1 SGDLS, CDR2 YYNGEE.

CDR3 sequence (DNA): TGTGCCAGCAGTTACTCCCGACAGGGGGCGTTTAACACTGAAGCTTTCTTT. Encoded protein: CASSYSRQGAFNTEAFF. J is TRBJ1-1 and V is TRBV28, with TRBD1 identical over 10 bases. CDR3 length equals 17 residues. V gave up 4 bases and J gave up 2 bases; unmatched junction bases: 10. In germline, CDR1 is MDHEN, CDR2 SYDVKM.

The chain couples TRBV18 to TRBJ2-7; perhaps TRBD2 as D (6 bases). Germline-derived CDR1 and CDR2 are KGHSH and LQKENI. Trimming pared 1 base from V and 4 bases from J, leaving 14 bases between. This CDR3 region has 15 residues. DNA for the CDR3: TGTGCCAGCTCACCACGCGGCCACGCGGGGTACGAGCAGTACTTC. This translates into CASSPRGHAGYEQYF.

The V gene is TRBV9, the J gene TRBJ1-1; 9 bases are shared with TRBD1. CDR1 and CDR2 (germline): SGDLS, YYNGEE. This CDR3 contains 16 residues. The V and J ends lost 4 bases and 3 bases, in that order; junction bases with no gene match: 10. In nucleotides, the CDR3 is TGTGCCAGCAGCTCACTGACAGGGGGTGTGGACACTGAAGCTTTCTTT. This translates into CASSSLTGGVDTEAFF.

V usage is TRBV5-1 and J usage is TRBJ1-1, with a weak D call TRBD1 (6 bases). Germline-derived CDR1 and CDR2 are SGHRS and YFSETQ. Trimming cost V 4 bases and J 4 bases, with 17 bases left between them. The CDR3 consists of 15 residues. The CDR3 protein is CASSPTQGGGTEAFF. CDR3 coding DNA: TGCGCCAGCAGCCCCACACAGGGCGGTGGCACTGAAGCTTTCTTT.

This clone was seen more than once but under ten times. The CDR3 region is CASSERFAGDTQYF. Here the CDR3 DNA reads TGTGCCAGCAGTGAAAGGTTCGCGGGGGATACGCAGTATTTT. The rearrangement links TRBV6-1 to TRBJ2-3; the D gene is possibly TRBD2 (6 bases). Per germline, CDR1 MNHNS and CDR2 SASEGT. The CDR3 covers 14 residues. V was pared by 2 bases and J by 6 bases, with 12 bases between.

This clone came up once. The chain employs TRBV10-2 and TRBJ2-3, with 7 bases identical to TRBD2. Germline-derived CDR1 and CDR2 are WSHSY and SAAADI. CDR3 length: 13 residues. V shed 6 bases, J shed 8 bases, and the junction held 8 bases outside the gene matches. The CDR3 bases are TGCGCCAGCAGGGTCGCCGGGGAGGGTACGCAGTATTTT. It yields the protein CASRVAGEGTQYF.

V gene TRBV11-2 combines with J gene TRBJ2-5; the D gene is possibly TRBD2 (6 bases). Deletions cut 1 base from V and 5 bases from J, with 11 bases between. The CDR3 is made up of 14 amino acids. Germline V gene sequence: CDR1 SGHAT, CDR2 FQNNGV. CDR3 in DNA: TGTGCCAGCAGCTTAGCGGGAGAGAGGGAGACCCAGTACTTC. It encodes CASSLAGERETQYF.

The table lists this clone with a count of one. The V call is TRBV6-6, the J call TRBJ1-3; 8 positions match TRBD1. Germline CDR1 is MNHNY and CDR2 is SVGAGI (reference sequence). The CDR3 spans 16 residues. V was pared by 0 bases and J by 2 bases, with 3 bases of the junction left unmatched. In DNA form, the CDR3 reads TGTGCCAGCAGTTACTCCCGGGACAGGCCTGGAAACACCATATATTTT. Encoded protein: CASSYSRDRPGNTIYF.

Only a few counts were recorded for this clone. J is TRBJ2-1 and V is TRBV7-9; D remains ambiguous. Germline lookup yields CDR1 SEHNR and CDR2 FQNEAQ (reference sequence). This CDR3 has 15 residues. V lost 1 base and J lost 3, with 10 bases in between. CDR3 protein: CASSLELNSYNEQFF. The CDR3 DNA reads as TGTGCCAGCAGCTTAGAATTGAATAGCTACAATGAGCAGTTCTTC.

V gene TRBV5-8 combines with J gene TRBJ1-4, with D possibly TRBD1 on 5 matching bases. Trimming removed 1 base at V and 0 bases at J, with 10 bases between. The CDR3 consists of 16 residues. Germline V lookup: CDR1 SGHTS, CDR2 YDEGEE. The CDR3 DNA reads TGTGCCAGCAGCTTGCGACAGCTTGCAACTAATGAAAAACTGTTTTTT. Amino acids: CASSLRQLATNEKLFF.